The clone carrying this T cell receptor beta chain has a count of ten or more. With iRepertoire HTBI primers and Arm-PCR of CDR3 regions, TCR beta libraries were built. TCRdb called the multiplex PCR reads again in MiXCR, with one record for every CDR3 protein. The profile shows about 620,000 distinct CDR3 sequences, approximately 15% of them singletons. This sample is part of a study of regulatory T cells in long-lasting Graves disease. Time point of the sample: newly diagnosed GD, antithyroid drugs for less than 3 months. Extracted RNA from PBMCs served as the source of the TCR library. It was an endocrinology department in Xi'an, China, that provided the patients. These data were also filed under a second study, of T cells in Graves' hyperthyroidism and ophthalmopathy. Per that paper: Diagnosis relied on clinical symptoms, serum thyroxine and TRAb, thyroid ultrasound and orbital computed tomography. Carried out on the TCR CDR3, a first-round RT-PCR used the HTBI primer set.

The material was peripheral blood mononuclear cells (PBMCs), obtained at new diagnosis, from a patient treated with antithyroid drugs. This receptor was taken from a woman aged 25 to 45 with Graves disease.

The DNA for the CDR3 is TGTGCCACCGCGAGAAAAGCTAACTATGGCTACACCTTC. This translates into CATARKANYGYTF. This chain uses TRBV24-1 with TRBJ1-2; no clear D. Trimming took off 9 bases at V and 0 bases at J, with 10 bases between the two ends. Germline V gives CDR1 KGHDR, CDR2 SFDVKD. The CDR3 spans 13 residues.